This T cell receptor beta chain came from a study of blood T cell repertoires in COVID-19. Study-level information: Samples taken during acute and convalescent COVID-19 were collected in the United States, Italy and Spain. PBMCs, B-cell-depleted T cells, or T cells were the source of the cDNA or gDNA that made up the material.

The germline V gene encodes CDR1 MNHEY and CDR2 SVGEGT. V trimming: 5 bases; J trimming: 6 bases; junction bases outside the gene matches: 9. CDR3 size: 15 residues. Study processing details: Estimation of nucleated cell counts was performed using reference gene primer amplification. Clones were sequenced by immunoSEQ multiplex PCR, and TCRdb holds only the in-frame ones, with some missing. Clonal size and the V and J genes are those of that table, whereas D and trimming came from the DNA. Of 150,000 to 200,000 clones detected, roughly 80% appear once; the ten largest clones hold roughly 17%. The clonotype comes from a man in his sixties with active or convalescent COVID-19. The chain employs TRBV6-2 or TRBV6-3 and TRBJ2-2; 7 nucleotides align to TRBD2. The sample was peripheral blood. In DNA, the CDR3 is TGTGCCAGCAGTGCGACGGGGGGAAGCGCCGGGGAGCTGTTTTTT. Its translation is CASSATGGSAGELFF.